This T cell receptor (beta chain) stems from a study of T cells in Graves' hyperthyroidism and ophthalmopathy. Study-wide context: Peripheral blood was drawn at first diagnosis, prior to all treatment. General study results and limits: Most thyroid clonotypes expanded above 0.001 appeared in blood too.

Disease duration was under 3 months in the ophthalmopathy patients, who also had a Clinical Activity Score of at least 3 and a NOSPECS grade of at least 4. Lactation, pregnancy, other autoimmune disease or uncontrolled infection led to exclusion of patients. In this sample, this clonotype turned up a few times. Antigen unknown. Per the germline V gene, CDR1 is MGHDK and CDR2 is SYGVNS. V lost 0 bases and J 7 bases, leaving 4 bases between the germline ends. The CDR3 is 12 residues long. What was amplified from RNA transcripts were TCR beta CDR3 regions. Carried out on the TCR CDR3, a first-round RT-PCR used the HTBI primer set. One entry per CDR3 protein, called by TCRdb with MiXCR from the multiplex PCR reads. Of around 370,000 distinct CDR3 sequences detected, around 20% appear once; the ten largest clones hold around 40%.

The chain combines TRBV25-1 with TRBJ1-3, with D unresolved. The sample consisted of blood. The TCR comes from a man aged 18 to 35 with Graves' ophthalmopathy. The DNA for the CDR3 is TGTGCCAGCAGTGAATATGCGAACACCATATATTTT. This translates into CASSEYANTIYF.